This T cell receptor (beta chain) was identified in a study of technical replicates of blood from several donors. The CDR3 consists of 18 residues. Trimming at V came to 5 bases and at J to 0 bases, leaving 13 bases not matched to a gene. Per the germline V gene, CDR1 is SEHNR and CDR2 is FQNEAQ (reference sequence). Libraries were prepared by immunoSEQ multiplex PCR; TCRdb keeps only in-frame clonotypes and omits some of them. The sample carries approximately 88,000 clones, roughly 93% recorded once. Sequencing used T cells isolated from PBMCs. This receptor was identified in a human donor in good health. The chain has TRBV7-9 and TRBJ2-3, with 8 bases fitting TRBD2. In nucleotides, the CDR3 is TGTGCCAGCAGCCCCCCCCCGGGAGGGCCCCGTAGCACAGATACGCAGTATTTT. Translated: CASSPPPGGPRSTDTQYF.